A single T cell receptor beta chain is shown here with its context. These data come from a study of blood T cells in healthy people across ages. At the level of the study: About one barcoded TCR beta cDNA was captured per two T cells.

V lost 6 bases and J 7 bases, leaving 25 bases between the germline ends. The CDR3 has 16 amino acids. Germline CDR1 and CDR2: MRHNA and SNTAGT. Isolated PBMCs totaled at least 6.5 million in each sample. The second PCR ran 7 to 11 cycles with a sample-barcoded 5' primer and J-beta primers. Each CDR3 protein is one row after TCRdb ran MiXCR on the 5' RACE reads. This table has roughly 1,500,000 distinct CDR3 sequences, approximately 38% appearing once. The chain combines TRBV6-4 with TRBJ2-7; D might be TRBD2 (5 bases). This TCR came from a woman in her late teens or twenties in good health. Sample: blood. CDR3 amino acids: CASSARMGSSHNEQYF. In nucleotides, the CDR3 is TGTGCCAGCAGCGCCCGGATGGGGAGCTCCCACAATGAGCAGTACTTC.